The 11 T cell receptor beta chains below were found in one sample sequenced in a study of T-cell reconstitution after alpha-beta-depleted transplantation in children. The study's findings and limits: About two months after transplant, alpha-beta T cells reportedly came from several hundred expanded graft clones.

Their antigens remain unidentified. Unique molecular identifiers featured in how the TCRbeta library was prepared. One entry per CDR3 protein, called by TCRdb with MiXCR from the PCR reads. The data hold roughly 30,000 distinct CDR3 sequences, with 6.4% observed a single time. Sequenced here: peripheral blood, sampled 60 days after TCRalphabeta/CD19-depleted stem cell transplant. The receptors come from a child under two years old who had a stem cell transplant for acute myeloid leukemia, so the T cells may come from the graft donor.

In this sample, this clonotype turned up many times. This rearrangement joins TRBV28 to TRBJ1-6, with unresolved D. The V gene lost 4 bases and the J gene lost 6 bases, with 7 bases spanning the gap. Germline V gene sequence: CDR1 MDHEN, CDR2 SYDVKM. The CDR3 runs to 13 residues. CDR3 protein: CASSSYFNSPLHF. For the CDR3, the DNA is TGTGCCAGCAGTTCCTACTTTAATTCACCCCTCCACTTT.

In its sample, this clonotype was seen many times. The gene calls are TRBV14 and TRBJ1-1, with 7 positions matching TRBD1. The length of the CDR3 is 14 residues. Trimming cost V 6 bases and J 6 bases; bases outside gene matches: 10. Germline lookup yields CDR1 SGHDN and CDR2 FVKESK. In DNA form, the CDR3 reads TGTGCCAGCAGGGCGACAGGGCTCGTCGCTGAAGCTTTCTTT. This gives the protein CASRATGLVAEAFF.

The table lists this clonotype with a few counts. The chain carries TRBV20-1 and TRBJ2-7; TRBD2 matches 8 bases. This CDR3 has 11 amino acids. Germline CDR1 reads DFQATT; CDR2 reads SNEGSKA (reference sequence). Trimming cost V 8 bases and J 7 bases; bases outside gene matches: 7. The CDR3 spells CSSGGAGEQYF. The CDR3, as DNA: TGCAGTTCGGGGGGGGCGGGAGAGCAGTACTTC.

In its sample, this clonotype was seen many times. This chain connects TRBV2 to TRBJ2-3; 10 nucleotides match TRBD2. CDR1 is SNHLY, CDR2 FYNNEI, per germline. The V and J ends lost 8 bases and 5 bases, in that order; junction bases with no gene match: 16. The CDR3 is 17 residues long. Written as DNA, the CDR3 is TGTGCCAGCCAGAAGAAGGAGCGGGGACTAGCGAGAGATACGCAGTATTTT. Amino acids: CASQKKERGLARDTQYF.

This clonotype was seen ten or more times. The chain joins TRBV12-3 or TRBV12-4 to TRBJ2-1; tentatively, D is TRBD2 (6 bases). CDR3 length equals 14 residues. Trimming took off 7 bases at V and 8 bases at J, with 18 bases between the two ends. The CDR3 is CASIGSSVGYEQFF. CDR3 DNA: TGTGCCAGCATTGGGTCTAGCGTGGGATATGAGCAGTTCTTC.

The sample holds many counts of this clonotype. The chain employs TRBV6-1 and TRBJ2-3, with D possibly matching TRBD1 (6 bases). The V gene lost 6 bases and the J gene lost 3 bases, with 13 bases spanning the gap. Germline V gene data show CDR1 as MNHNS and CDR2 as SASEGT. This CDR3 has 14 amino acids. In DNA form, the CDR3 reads TGTGCCAGCAGAGACAGGCGAGGGACAGATACGCAGTATTTT. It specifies CASRDRRGTDTQYF.

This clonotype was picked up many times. In DNA form, the CDR3 reads TGCGCCAGCAGCTTCGCTCCCCAGACGGGCGAGCAGTACTTC. Translated, it gives CASSFAPQTGEQYF. The V call is TRBV5-1, the J call TRBJ2-7; D is ambiguous. The CDR3 covers 14 residues. Looked up from germline, CDR1 is SGHRS and CDR2 is YFSETQ. Trimming shortened V by 2 bases and J by 6 bases, and 15 bases separated the two germline ends.

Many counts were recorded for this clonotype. CDR3: CASSEGGQGQETQYF. DNA of the CDR3: TGTGCCAGCAGTGAAGGGGGGCAGGGACAAGAGACCCAGTACTTC. The chain carries TRBV2 and TRBJ2-5, with a tentative D call TRBD1 (6 bases). CDR3 size: 15 residues. V lost 1 base to trimming and J lost 2 bases, with 11 bases between them. CDR1 and CDR2 (germline): SNHLY, FYNNEI. Together with reference TRBV2 and TRBJ2-5, the CDR3 gives the full variable domain: EPEVTQTPSHQVTQMGQEVILRCVPISNHLYFYWYRQILGQKVEFLVSFYNNEISEKSEIFDDQFSVERPDGSNFTLKIRSTKLEDSAMYFCASSEGGQGQETQYFGPGTRLLVL.

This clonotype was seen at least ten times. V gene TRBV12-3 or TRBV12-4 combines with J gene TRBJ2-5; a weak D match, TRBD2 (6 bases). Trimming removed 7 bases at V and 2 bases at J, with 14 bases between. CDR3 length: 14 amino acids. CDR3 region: CASTRGGTQETQYF. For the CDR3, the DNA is TGTGCCAGCACCCGAGGAGGGACTCAAGAGACCCAGTACTTC.

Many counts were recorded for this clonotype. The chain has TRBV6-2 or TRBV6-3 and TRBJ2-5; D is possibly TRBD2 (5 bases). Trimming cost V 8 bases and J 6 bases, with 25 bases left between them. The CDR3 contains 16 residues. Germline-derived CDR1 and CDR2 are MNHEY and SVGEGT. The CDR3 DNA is TGTGCCAGCGGTATTAAGGTCGGGAACAGTAGAAAGACCCAGTACTTC. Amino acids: CASGIKVGNSRKTQYF.

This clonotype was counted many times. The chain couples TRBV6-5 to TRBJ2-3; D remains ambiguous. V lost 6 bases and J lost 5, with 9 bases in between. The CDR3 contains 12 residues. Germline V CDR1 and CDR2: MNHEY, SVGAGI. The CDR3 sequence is CASRTPRDTQYF. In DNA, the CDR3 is TGTGCCAGCAGAACACCTCGAGATACGCAGTATTTT.